This is a list of T cell receptor beta chains from one sample in a study of regulatory T cells in long-lasting Graves disease. TCRdb redid the calling of the multiplex PCR reads with MiXCR, one entry per CDR3 protein. This table holds hundreds of thousands of distinct CDR3 sequences, around 15% found once. This same sample was also taken into another study, of T cells in Graves' hyperthyroidism and ophthalmopathy.

Specimen: peripheral blood mononuclear cells (PBMCs), collected at new diagnosis, from a patient treated with antithyroid drugs. The receptors come from a woman under 40 with Graves disease. Each CDR3 is given with its conserved first and last residue. A D gene is named only where the DNA matches it firmly. Expanded clones get a size class; other rows say once, few or many, or leave the size out.

- | TRBJ2-1 | TRBV27 | - | CASSGGAFDEQFF | TGTGCCAGCAGTGGGGGTGCGTTCGATGAGCAGTTCTTC
- | TRBJ1-5 | TRBV10-3 | many | CAISDSGLSGQPQHF | TGTGCCATCAGTGACTCAGGGCTTTCAGGTCAGCCCCAGCATTTT
TRBD1 | TRBJ2-3 | TRBV5-6 | few | CASSSTGVGTDTQYF | TGTGCCAGCAGCTCGACAGGGGTTGGTACAGATACGCAGTATTTT
- | TRBJ2-5 | TRBV20-1 | few | CSAERTDMETQYF | TGCAGTGCAGAAAGGACAGACATGGAGACCCAGTACTTC
- | TRBJ1-1 | TRBV19 | many | CASSFRNTEAFF | TGTGCCAGTAGTTTTCGGAACACTGAAGCTTTCTTT
- | TRBJ2-1 | TRBV7-9 | many | CASSFGAYNEQFF | TGTGCCAGCAGCTTCGGGGCCTACAATGAGCAGTTCTTC
- | TRBJ2-5 | TRBV3-1 | few | CASTQGETQYF | TGTGCCAGCACTCAAGGGGAGACCCAGTACTTC
- | TRBJ2-5 | TRBV12-3/TRBV12-4 | many | CASSFGRTETQYF | TGTGCCAGCAGTTTCGGGAGAACAGAGACCCAGTACTTC
- | TRBJ2-5 | TRBV5-1 | - | CASRTLYGVQETQYF | TGCGCCAGCAGGACCTTGTACGGGGTCCAAGAGACCCAGTACTTC
TRBD1 | TRBJ2-3 | TRBV29-1 | few | CSVDKRGRQDTQYF | TGCAGCGTTGACAAGAGGGGGCGCCAAGATACGCAGTATTTT
TRBD1 | TRBJ1-2 | TRBV12-3/TRBV12-4 | - | CATTGQGSNYGYTF | TGTGCCACGACTGGACAGGGATCAAACTATGGCTACACCTTC
TRBD1 | TRBJ1-2 | TRBV28 | many | CASSLGGGNYGYTF | TGTGCCAGCAGTTTAGGAGGGGGCAACTATGGCTACACCTTC
- | TRBJ1-5 | TRBV2 | many | CASSEGGSGNQPQHF | TGTGCCAGCAGTGAGGGGGGGTCCGGGAATCAGCCCCAGCATTTT
TRBD1 | TRBJ1-4 | TRBV19 | - | CAISTGVGEKLFF | TGTGCCATTAGCACAGGGGTTGGTGAAAAACTGTTTTTT
- | TRBJ2-7 | TRBV6-1 | many | CASSVASSYEQYF | TGTGCCAGCAGTGTAGCCAGTTCCTACGAGCAGTACTTC
- | TRBJ2-7 | TRBV20-1 | - | CSARAGLGNGEQYF | TGCAGTGCACGGGCCGGCTTGGGGAACGGCGAGCAGTACTTC
- | TRBJ1-4 | TRBV20-1 | - | CSARAQTGGGALFF | TGCAGTGCTAGAGCGCAAACCGGGGGTGGAGCACTGTTTTTT
TRBD2 | TRBJ2-2 | TRBV6-1 | many | CASKFSSGSPGELFF | TGTGCCAGCAAGTTTTCTAGCGGGAGCCCCGGGGAGCTGTTTTTT
- | TRBJ2-1 | TRBV12-3/TRBV12-4 | many | CASSLTGDEQFF | TGTGCCAGCAGTTTGACGGGTGATGAGCAGTTCTTC
- | TRBJ1-5 | TRBV9 | - | CASSVGGPRGNQPQHF | TGTGCCAGCAGCGTAGGGGGTCCCCGCGGGAATCAGCCCCAGCATTTT
- | TRBJ1-1 | TRBV7-9 | few | CASSTNLQGNEAFF | TGTGCCAGCAGCACTAACCTTCAAGGAAATGAAGCTTTCTTT
TRBD2 | TRBJ2-7 | TRBV7-9 | few | CASSLGTSGMYNEQYF | TGTGCCAGCAGCTTAGGGACTAGCGGGATGTATAATGAGCAGTACTTC
- | TRBJ1-2 | TRBV6-2/TRBV6-3 | many | CASSTQGRKTNGYTF | TGTGCCAGCAGTACACAAGGCAGAAAGACTAATGGCTACACCTTC
- | TRBJ2-7 | TRBV7-3 | - | CASSPQVGDYEQYF | TGTGCCAGCAGCCCTCAGGTGGGAGACTACGAGCAGTACTTC
TRBD2 | TRBJ2-3 | TRBV9 | few | CASGRAGGSTDTQYF | TGTGCCAGCGGGAGAGCGGGAGGAAGCACAGATACGCAGTATTTT
- | TRBJ1-4 | TRBV10-3 | many | CAISHGSINEKLFF | TGTGCCATCAGCCACGGGAGTATAAATGAAAAACTGTTTTTT
TRBD2 | TRBJ2-3 | TRBV18 | - | CASSPPLSGAFGDTQYF | TGTGCCAGCTCACCACCGCTAAGCGGGGCCTTTGGTGATACGCAGTATTTT
- | TRBJ2-5 | TRBV27 | - | CASSDTFWETQYF | TGTGCCAGCAGTGATACCTTTTGGGAGACCCAGTACTTC
TRBD1 | TRBJ1-1 | TRBV28 | many | CAVPGTQSRGTEAFF | TGTGCCGTGCCCGGGACACAAAGCAGGGGGACTGAAGCTTTCTTT
- | TRBJ2-2 | TRBV4-1 | - | CASSQEWQTGELFF | TGCGCCAGCAGCCAAGAATGGCAAACCGGGGAGCTGTTTTTT
- | TRBJ2-3 | TRBV20-1 | many | CSARWGGDTQYF | TGCAGTGCTAGATGGGGCGGAGATACGCAGTATTTT
TRBD1 | TRBJ1-2 | TRBV20-1 | many | CSARAQGQTIYGYTF | TGCAGTGCTAGAGCTCAGGGACAGACGATCTATGGCTACACCTTC
TRBD1 | TRBJ1-2 | TRBV30 | - | CAWRTGGAGYGYTF | TGTGCCTGGAGGACAGGGGGCGCTGGCTATGGCTACACCTTC
- | TRBJ1-6 | TRBV7-8 | many | CASSPVGSPLHF | TGTGCCAGCAGCCCCGTCGGGTCACCCCTCCACTTT
TRBD2 | TRBJ2-3 | TRBV6-2/TRBV6-3 | - | CASRIGSGRGTDTQYF | TGTGCCAGCAGAATTGGCAGCGGGAGGGGCACAGATACGCAGTATTTT
- | TRBJ2-3 | TRBV6-1 | many | CASTSGRFGTDTQYF | TGTGCCAGCACCTCGGGGAGATTTGGTACAGATACGCAGTATTTT
- | TRBJ1-1 | TRBV12-3/TRBV12-4 | many | CASSAGTFYEAFF | TGTGCCAGCAGTGCTGGGACCTTTTATGAAGCTTTCTTT
TRBD2 | TRBJ2-7 | TRBV15 | many | CATAKLAGPYEQYF | TGTGCCACCGCAAAACTAGCGGGACCCTACGAGCAGTACTTC
TRBD1 | TRBJ1-5 | TRBV19 | few | CASSIGRDRGDLGQPQHF | TGTGCCAGTAGTATTGGACGGGACAGGGGTGATCTGGGTCAGCCCCAGCATTTT
TRBD1 | TRBJ2-7 | TRBV2 | many | CASSEGTGAPYEQYF | TGTGCCAGCAGTGAAGGGACAGGGGCCCCCTACGAGCAGTACTTC
TRBD2 | TRBJ2-1 | TRBV13 | - | CASSLYLAGAAQFF | TGTGCCAGCAGCTTATATCTAGCGGGAGCGGCGCAGTTCTTC
- | TRBJ2-7 | TRBV7-2 | many | CASSLKAVRRDEQYF | TGTGCCAGCAGCTTAAAAGCCGTACGGCGGGATGAGCAGTACTTC
TRBD1 | TRBJ2-4 | TRBV7-2 | - | CASSLDGTGAVGNIQYF | TGTGCCAGCAGCTTAGATGGGACAGGGGCGGTGGGAAACATTCAGTACTTC
- | TRBJ2-7 | TRBV28 | many | CASSSDRLAGSSYEQYF | TGTGCCAGCAGTTCCGACCGGTTGGCGGGGAGCTCCTACGAGCAGTACTTC
- | TRBJ2-4 | TRBV5-1 | - | CASSLAPGGGQNIQYF | TGTGCCAGCAGCTTAGCTCCTGGGGGGGGGCAAAACATTCAGTACTTC
- | TRBJ1-4 | TRBV7-9 | - | CASSPTAVRTQKLFF | TGTGCCAGCAGCCCCACCGCGGTTAGGACGCAAAAACTGTTTTTT
- | TRBJ1-3 | TRBV5-1 | - | CASTKSSEGSTIYF | TGCGCCAGCACGAAGTCTTCAGAAGGAAGCACCATATATTTT
- | TRBJ2-3 | TRBV3-1 | - | CASSQGAASSLDTQYF | TGTGCCAGCAGCCAGGGAGCGGCTTCCTCCTTGGATACGCAGTATTTT
TRBD2 | TRBJ2-7 | TRBV7-2 | many | CASSLVSGTYEQYF | TGTGCCAGCAGCTTAGTTAGCGGGACCTACGAGCAGTACTTC
TRBD1 | TRBJ1-6 | TRBV2 | few | CASSEWGQGLSPLHF | TGTGCCAGCAGTGAATGGGGACAGGGGCTTTCACCCCTCCACTTT
- | TRBJ2-5 | TRBV11-2 | many | CASSKEVDPTVTQYF | TGTGCCAGCAGCAAGGAGGTTGACCCGACGGTGACCCAGTACTTC
- | TRBJ1-1 | TRBV6-1 | - | CANSPYNSEAFF | TGTGCCAACTCCCCCTATAACAGTGAAGCTTTCTTT
- | TRBJ1-6 | TRBV27 | - | CASRPQDGPGSPLHF | TGTGCCAGCAGGCCCCAGGACGGTCCAGGATCACCCCTCCACTTT
- | TRBJ2-3 | TRBV28 | - | CASTIQDTQYF | TGTGCCAGCACAATACAAGATACGCAGTATTTT
- | TRBJ2-2 | TRBV10-3 | - | CATGVVPNTGELFF | TGTGCCACAGGGGTCGTTCCGAACACCGGGGAGCTGTTTTTT
TRBD1 | TRBJ1-2 | TRBV5-1 | many | CASSITGAGYTF | TGCGCCAGCAGTATTACAGGGGCTGGCTACACCTTC
- | TRBJ2-7 | TRBV13 | many | CASSFKHYEQYF | TGTGCCAGCAGCTTCAAGCACTACGAGCAGTACTTC
TRBD1 | TRBJ2-7 | TRBV11-3 | many | CASSPGQGYYEQYF | TGTGCCAGCAGCCCGGGACAGGGTTATTACGAGCAGTACTTC